These 29 T cell receptor beta chains came from one sample sequenced in a study of T-cell memory formation after mild COVID-19. One entry per CDR3 protein results from TCRdb running MiXCR on the 5' RACE reads. The sample lists 300,000 to 350,000 distinct CDR3 sequences, roughly 21% seen once, with around a fifth in the top ten. Sequencing was done on a sample of PBMCs or a T cell subset sorted from them (not recorded which). These TCRs come from a man between 18 and 29 years old who had mild COVID-19 (a few samples of this study predate the infection). Cell type and time point are not known.

This chain uses TRBV29-1 with TRBJ1-2; TRBD1 might be the D (5 bases). The CDR3 sequence is 14 residues long. CDR1 is SQVTM, CDR2 ANQGSEA, per germline. Trimming pared 6 bases from V and 4 bases from J, leaving 18 bases between. The CDR3 coding sequence is TGCAGCGTGGAGGGCCGGGACCTCGTCTATGGCTACACCTTC. This sequence encodes CSVEGRDLVYGYTF.

This clonotype was counted ten times or more. V gene TRBV25-1 combines with J gene TRBJ1-2; D gene unclear. Germline CDR1 is MGHDK and CDR2 is SYGVNS. This CDR3 comprises 13 residues. V was pared by 0 bases and J by 3 bases, with 5 bases between. CDR3 DNA sequence: TGTGCCAGCAGTGAATACGCGGACTATGGCTACACCTTC. Translated, it gives CASSEYADYGYTF.

There are a few counts of this clonotype. This chain uses TRBV5-6 with TRBJ1-5, with 7 bases that match TRBD1. V was pared by 4 bases and J by 2 bases, with 6 bases of the junction left unmatched. This CDR3 has 15 amino acids. Germline values: CDR1 SGHDT, CDR2 YYEEEE. CDR3 loop: CASSPYRGGNQPQHF. The CDR3, as DNA: TGTGCCAGCAGCCCTTACAGGGGAGGCAATCAGCCCCAGCATTTT.

This clonotype was found a few times. The chain recombines TRBV20-1 with TRBJ2-7, with 11 bases lining up with TRBD2. Germline V lookup: CDR1 DFQATT, CDR2 SNEGSKA (reference sequence). Trimming took 1 base from V and 1 from J; bases not matched to a gene: 15. The CDR3 spans 19 residues. The CDR3, as DNA: TGCAGTGCTAGAGCTGGGCGGACTAGCGGGTCCTCCTCTTCCTACGAGCAGTACGTC. It encodes CSARAGRTSGSSSSYEQYV.

This clonotype was detected only a few times. A read error may account for a junction end that differs from germline. The chain links TRBV2 to TRBJ2-1; TRBD2 might be the D (6 bases). This CDR3 is 13 amino acids long. The germline gives CDR1 SNHLY, CDR2 FYNNEI. CDR3 DNA: TGTGCCAGCGTCCGGGACTCCCACAATGAGCAGTTCTTC. Its protein product is CASVRDSHNEQFF.

Ten or more counts support this clonotype. CDR3 bases: TGCGCCAGCAGCGGACAGGGGGACGGCTACACCTTC. This codes for CASSGQGDGYTF. The rearrangement uses TRBV5-1 and TRBJ1-2, with 10 bases matching TRBD1. The CDR3 is 12 residues long. The germline V gene encodes CDR1 SGHRS and CDR2 YFSETQ. V dropped 4 bases and J dropped 8; count of bases not matched to a gene: 2.

This clonotype was seen more than once but under ten times. The chain combines TRBV20-1 with TRBJ1-1, with D tentatively TRBD1 (6 bases). The CDR3 totals 12 residues. CDR1 is DFQATT, CDR2 SNEGSKA, per germline (reference sequence). CDR3 DNA: TGCAGCGCAAGACAGGAGCCTTTAGGGGCTTTCTTT. Its translation is CSARQEPLGAFF.

V usage is TRBV7-2 and J usage is TRBJ2-6; TRBD2 matches at 7 bases. CDR1 and CDR2 from the germline V gene are SGHTA and FQGNSA. This CDR3 has 18 amino acids. The J segment lost 7 bases and the V segment lost 3 bases, leaving 15 bases of the junction unmatched. Here the CDR3 DNA reads TGTGCCAGCAGCTTGGGCCGGGTCGGGGGGTACGGTGCCAACGTCCTGACTTTC. It translates to CASSLGRVGGYGANVLTF. Filled out from reference TRBV7-2 and TRBJ2-6, the complete variable domain reads GAGVSQSPSNKVTEKGKDVELRCDPISGHTALYWYRQSLGQGLEFLIYFQGNSAPDKSGLPSDRFSAERTGGSVSTLTIQRTQQEDSAVYLCASSLGRVGGYGANVLTFGAGSRLTVL.

This clonotype was observed a handful of times. The CDR3 DNA sequence: TGCGCCAGCACTGCGGGTCAAGGGGTCGGAGGTACTGAAGCTTTCTTT. This encodes CASTAGQGVGGTEAFF. V and J are TRBV5-1 and TRBJ1-1; perhaps TRBD1 as D (5 bases). Germline CDR1 reads SGHRS; CDR2 reads YFSETQ. The CDR3 contains 16 residues. V was pared by 6 bases and J by 5 bases, with 23 bases between.

This clonotype was counted between two and nine times. The V gene is TRBV20-1, the J gene TRBJ2-7; 15 nucleotides match TRBD2. V lost 5 bases to trimming and J lost 7 bases; unmatched junction nucleotides: 3. This CDR3 spans 13 amino acids. Germline-derived CDR1 and CDR2 are DFQATT and SNEGSKA (reference sequence). CDR3 nucleotide sequence: TGCAGTGCTGACGGACTAGCGGGAGGGGAGCAGTACGTC. Translating gives CSADGLAGGEQYV.

There are a few counts of this clonotype. The chain has TRBV15 and TRBJ1-1, with D tentatively TRBD1 (5 bases). Deletions cut 6 bases from V and 7 bases from J, with 15 bases between. CDR3 length: 13 residues. Germline CDR1 reads LNHNV; CDR2 reads YYDKDF (reference sequence). CDR3 loop: CATSPRWGFEAFF. Written as DNA, the CDR3 is TGTGCCACCAGTCCTCGCTGGGGCTTTGAAGCTTTCTTT.

This chain joins TRBV5-1 and TRBJ2-3, with 7 positions matching TRBD1. CDR3 length: 14 residues. Losses at the gene ends were 4 bases for V and 4 bases for J; bases not matched to a gene: 6. Germline V CDR1 and CDR2: SGHRS, YFSETQ. CDR3 residues: CASSHPTGPDTQYF. Written as DNA, the CDR3 is TGCGCCAGCAGCCACCCGACAGGGCCAGATACGCAGTATTTT.

This chain uses TRBV30 with TRBJ1-2, with D uncertain. V was pared by 0 bases and J by 8 bases, with 13 bases between. Germline assignment: CDR1 GTSNPN and CDR2 SVGIG (reference sequence). The CDR3 totals 13 residues. Here the CDR3 DNA reads TGTGCCTGGAGTGTACGTAACCTGGGCGGCTACACCTTC. Its translation: CAWSVRNLGGYTF. Full variable domain (missing parts from reference TRBV30 and TRBJ1-2): SQTIHQWPATLVQPVGSPLSLECTVEGTSNPNLYWYRQAAGRGLQLLFYSVGIGQISSEVPQNLSASRPQDRQFILSSKKLLLSDSGFYLCAWSVRNLGGYTFGSGTRLTVV.

This clonotype was counted only a few times. This chain connects TRBV7-8 to TRBJ1-2; possibly TRBD1 for D (6 bases). Between the trimmed V and J ends, which lost 1 base and 3 bases, there was a span of 18 bases. The CDR3 consists of 17 residues. The germline V gene encodes CDR1 SGHVS and CDR2 FQNEAQ. The CDR3 region is CASSLVTGARRDYGYTF. In nucleotides, the CDR3 is TGTGCCAGCAGCTTAGTGACGGGGGCGCGAAGGGACTATGGCTACACCTTC.

V gene TRBV4-3 combines with J gene TRBJ1-5; D is ambiguous. V lost 0 bases to trimming and J lost 7 bases, with 7 bases between them. CDR3 size: 13 residues. The germline V gene encodes CDR1 LGHNA and CDR2 YSLEER. The CDR3 loop reads CASSQEGEQPQHF. The CDR3 coding sequence is TGCGCCAGCAGCCAAGAGGGAGAGCAGCCCCAGCATTTT.

This clonotype turned up a few times. The CDR3 is CASSHATGGTDTQYF. The CDR3 region has the DNA TGTGCCAGCAGCCACGCCACAGGGGGCACAGATACGCAGTATTTT. The rearrangement joins TRBV5-6 to TRBJ2-3; 7 nucleotides align to TRBD1. CDR3 length: 15 residues. Germline values: CDR1 SGHDT, CDR2 YYEEEE. Germline trimming cut 4 bases from V and 1 base from J; bases unmatched to any gene: 6.

The rearrangement links TRBV9 to TRBJ1-4, with 9 bases lining up with TRBD1. The CDR3 sequence is 15 residues long. Germline CDR1 is SGDLS and CDR2 is YYNGEE. V shed 4 bases and J 6 bases; nucleotides not matched to a gene: 7. This chain's CDR3 is CASSLEGQGHEKLFF. The CDR3 DNA sequence: TGTGCCAGCAGCCTAGAGGGACAGGGACATGAAAAACTGTTTTTT.

The genes are TRBV15 and TRBJ2-7; D unresolved. V lost 3 bases, J lost 4 bases, and 10 bases lay in between. The CDR3 consists of 13 residues. The germline V gene encodes CDR1 LNHNV and CDR2 YYDKDF (reference sequence). CDR3 in amino acids: CATSRDPAYEQYF. The DNA for the CDR3 is TGTGCCACCAGCAGGGATCCAGCATACGAGCAGTACTTC.

The V call is TRBV6-2 or TRBV6-3, the J call TRBJ2-5; 9 bases match TRBD2. Trimming took 5 bases from V and 3 from J; bases not matched to a gene: 10. The CDR3 consists of 16 residues. The germline CDR1 and CDR2 sequences are MNHEY and SVGEGT. The DNA for the CDR3 is TGTGCCAGCAGTCGCTACCCTAGCGGGGCGGAAGAGACCCAGTACTTC. It is translated as CASSRYPSGAEETQYF.

This clonotype was recorded many times. V and J are TRBV6-6 and TRBJ2-7, with D possibly being TRBD1 (5 bases). Trimming took off 0 bases at V and 3 bases at J, with 12 bases between the two ends. CDR3 length: 15 amino acids. CDR1 MNHNY and CDR2 SVGAGI come from the germline V gene (reference sequence). CDR3 sequence: CASSYSPARDYEQYF. The DNA for the CDR3 is TGTGCCAGCAGTTACTCCCCCGCCAGGGACTACGAGCAGTACTTC.

At least ten counts were recorded for this clonotype. The chain combines TRBV7-2 with TRBJ2-2; D remains unclear. This CDR3 contains 15 residues. V lost 5 bases and J lost 4, with 14 bases in between. Germline V lookup: CDR1 SGHTA, CDR2 FQGNSA. CDR3 DNA sequence: TGTGCCAGCAGCCGCCATGGGCAGTTCACCGGGGAGCTGTTTTTT. This sequence encodes CASSRHGQFTGELFF.

The V gene is TRBV4-3, the J gene TRBJ2-2, with D unclear. The CDR3 has 15 amino acids. V gave up 1 base and J gave up 4 bases, with 10 bases separating them. From germline, CDR1 is LGHNA and CDR2 YSLEER. In DNA form, the CDR3 reads TGCGCCAGCAGCCAAGGGGTCCAGGTCACCGGGGAGCTGTTTTTT. Translating it yields CASSQGVQVTGELFF.

The chain has TRBV7-9 and TRBJ1-6, with D possibly TRBD1 on 6 matching bases. Germline V gives CDR1 SEHNR, CDR2 FQNEAQ (reference sequence). The CDR3 has 14 amino acids. V was pared by 5 bases and J by 7 bases, with 12 bases between. In DNA, the CDR3 is TGTGCCAGCAGCCGGCGACAGGCGAATTCACCCCTCCACTTT. Its protein product is CASSRRQANSPLHF.

This clonotype was detected a few times. The chain joins TRBV25-1 to TRBJ2-3, with 11 bases matching TRBD1. The junction had 3 bases not matched to a gene; V was cut back by 1 base and J by 6 bases. The CDR3 is 15 residues long. Germline-derived CDR1 and CDR2 are MGHDK and SYGVNS. This CDR3 is CASSEWDRGLDTQYF. CDR3 nucleotides: TGTGCCAGCAGTGAATGGGACAGGGGGTTGGATACGCAGTATTTT.

V and J are TRBV18 and TRBJ1-1; D remains ambiguous. The CDR3 is made up of 15 amino acids. Germline V gene sequence: CDR1 KGHSH, CDR2 LQKENI. V was cut by 3 bases and J by 2 bases, with 13 bases left in between. The CDR3 DNA reads as TGTGCCAGCTCACCTCACCCCCCAGACAACACTGAAGCTTTCTTT. It yields the protein CASSPHPPDNTEAFF.

DNA of the CDR3: TGTGCCAGCAGCCAAGGACCGGGGGCTTTCTTT. Translation: CASSQGPGAFF. J is TRBJ1-1 and V is TRBV6-2 or TRBV6-3; D unresolved. The CDR3 totals 11 residues. CDR1 is MNHEY and CDR2 is SVGEGT in the germline V gene. The germline V and J ends were trimmed by 6 bases and 11 bases, with 13 bases remaining between them.

This clonotype was found a few times. The chain is built from TRBV12-5 and TRBJ2-1; D is uncertain. V was cut by 3 bases and J by 4 bases, with 7 bases left in between. Germline CDR1 and CDR2: LGHNT and FRNRAP. This CDR3 contains 13 residues. CDR3 sequence (DNA): TGTGCTAGTGGTTTAGAACCATACAATGAGCAGTTCTTC. Protein: CASGLEPYNEQFF.

This clonotype was seen many times. This chain joins TRBV4-3 and TRBJ2-1, with 12 bases lining up with TRBD2. The V segment lost 2 bases and the J segment 7 bases; nucleotides outside the gene matches: 3. This CDR3 spans 15 amino acids. Germline CDR1 reads LGHNA; CDR2 reads YSLEER. In DNA, the CDR3 is TGCGCCAGCAGCCAACCTAGCGGGGGGGTAAATGAGCAGTTCTTC. Protein sequence: CASSQPSGGVNEQFF.

This clonotype was seen more than once but under ten times. This chain joins TRBV28 and TRBJ1-2, with D possibly being TRBD1 (5 bases). Deletions cut 6 bases from V and 4 bases from J, with 15 bases between. The CDR3 is made up of 14 amino acids. Germline V gene data show CDR1 as MDHEN and CDR2 as SYDVKM. The CDR3 loop is CASSYPRGAYGYTF. In DNA, the CDR3 is TGTGCCAGCAGCTACCCTAGAGGGGCCTATGGCTACACCTTC.